The 7 T cell receptor beta chains given below trace back to one sample, sequenced in a study of T cells in Graves' hyperthyroidism and ophthalmopathy. Template material for amplifying TCR beta CDR3 regions consisted of RNA transcripts. HTBI primers were the set used in a first-round RT-PCR of the TCR CDR3. Via MiXCR, TCRdb re-called the multiplex PCR reads, giving one row per CDR3 protein. The table lists around 190,000 distinct CDR3 sequences, about 18% of them singletons. Sequenced input: blood. These receptors came from a woman in her forties or fifties with Graves' hyperthyroidism.

This clonotype was seen many times. An end of the junction does not agree with germline; a read error may underlie this. The V gene is TRBV20-1, the J gene TRBJ2-5; D might be TRBD2 (6 bases). The CDR3 runs to 15 residues. The V gene's germline CDR1 is DFQATT and CDR2 SNEGSKA (reference sequence). CDR3 sequence reads: CSARSQRGFQETQYF. CDR3 nucleotide sequence: TGCAGTGCTAGATCCCAACGGGGGTTCCAAGAGACTCAGTACTTC.

Remarks on this clonotype: An end of the junction differs from the germline gene, which may be a read error. The V and J genes are TRBV19 and TRBJ2-7; TRBD1 aligns across 12 bases. The CDR3 length is 15 residues. Germline V gives CDR1 LNHDA, CDR2 SQIVND (reference sequence). The CDR3 loop is CASRTGTGGSDEQYF. The CDR3 nucleotides read TGTGCCAGTAGGACCGGGACAGGGGGCTCCGACGAGCAGTACTTC. Together with reference TRBV19 and TRBJ2-7, the CDR3 gives the full variable domain: DGGITQSPKYLFRKEGQNVTLSCEQNLNHDAMYWYRQDPGQGLRLIYYSQIVNDFQKGDIAEGYSVSREKKESFPLTVTSAQKNPTAFYLCASRTGTGGSDEQYFGPGTRLTVT.

This clonotype was observed many times. This rearrangement joins TRBV20-1 to TRBJ2-7; D may correspond to TRBD1 or TRBD2 (5 bases each). Trimming cost V 6 bases and J 1 base, with 13 bases left between them. The CDR3 is 13 residues long. Germline CDR1 and CDR2: DFQATT and SNEGSKA (reference sequence). The CDR3 DNA sequence: TGCAGTGCACGGGACGGAAGATCCTACGAGCAGTACTTC. Amino acids: CSARDGRSYEQYF.

J is TRBJ1-1 and V is TRBV4-2; TRBD1 is a possible D gene (5 bases). The V gene's germline CDR1 is LGHNA and CDR2 YNFKEQ. This CDR3 has 15 residues. Trimming took 1 base from V and 4 from J, leaving 13 bases between them. The CDR3 region has the DNA TGTGCCAGCAGCCAAGTCATGGGGCTAGGCACTGAAGCTTTCTTT. Translated, it gives CASSQVMGLGTEAFF.

The chain carries TRBV7-9 and TRBJ2-7, with D possibly being TRBD1 or TRBD2 (5 bases each). CDR1 is SEHNR, CDR2 FQNEAQ, per germline (reference sequence). There are 15 residues in the CDR3. V was shortened by 6 bases and J by 0 bases, with 15 bases between the two germline ends. Written as DNA, the CDR3 is TGTGCCAGCAGTTATTTGGGGACGGCCTCCTACGAGCAGTACTTC. Amino acid sequence: CASSYLGTASYEQYF. The variable domain in full, with the rest retrieved from reference TRBV7-9 and TRBJ2-7, is DTGVSQNPRHKITKRGQNVTFRCDPISEHNRLYWYRQTLGQGPEFLTYFQNEAQLEKSRLLSDRFSAERPKGSFSTLEIQRTEQGDSAMYLCASSYLGTASYEQYFGPGTRLTVT.

This clonotype appeared many times. This chain joins TRBV7-2 and TRBJ2-7; no definite D call. The germline V gene has CDR1 SGHTA and CDR2 FQGNSA. The CDR3 totals 13 residues. Trimming pared 4 bases from V and 4 bases from J, leaving 11 bases between. The CDR3 region is CASSSLQIYEQYF. The CDR3 DNA is TGTGCCAGCAGCTCTCTACAGATATACGAGCAGTACTTC.

This clonotype was counted ten times or more. This rearrangement joins TRBV12-3 or TRBV12-4 to TRBJ1-5; unclear D gene. The V end was cut by 6 bases, the J end by 0 bases, with 9 bases between. This CDR3 contains 14 residues. CDR3 in amino acids: CASRINFSNQPQHF. The CDR3 coding sequence is TGTGCCAGCAGGATCAACTTTAGCAATCAGCCCCAGCATTTT.